The 21 T cell receptor beta chains below come from one sample, sequenced in a study of T cells in Graves' hyperthyroidism and ophthalmopathy. Template material for amplifying TCR beta CDR3 regions consisted of RNA transcripts. Using the HTBI primer set, a first-round RT-PCR was run on the TCR CDR3. One entry per CDR3 protein results from TCRdb running MiXCR on the multiplex PCR reads. The repertoire consists of fewer than 650,000 distinct CDR3 sequences, with roughly 14% occurring once and the leading ten covering 4.3%. Sequenced material: blood. Receptors originate from a woman in her thirties or forties with Graves' ophthalmopathy.

This clonotype came up many times. The chain carries TRBV10-3 and TRBJ1-1; D gene unclear. Germline CDR1 reads ENHRY; CDR2 reads SYGVKD. V was trimmed by 2 bases and J by 1 base, leaving 11 bases between them. This CDR3 is built from 15 residues. Here the CDR3 reads CAISEGGHGNTEAFF. CDR3 DNA sequence: TGTGCCATCAGTGAGGGTGGCCATGGGAACACTGAAGCTTTCTTT.

This clonotype has at least ten counts. This chain connects TRBV20-1 to TRBJ2-3, with 13 bases identical to TRBD2. Germline V gene lookup returns CDR1 DFQATT and CDR2 SNEGSKA (reference sequence). The CDR3 has 15 amino acids. After removal of 1 base from V and 6 bases from J, the junction contained 4 bases not matched to a gene. The CDR3 loop is CSARGTSGSSDTQYF. The CDR3 bases are TGCAGTGCTAGAGGGACTAGCGGGAGTTCGGATACGCAGTATTTT.

The chain couples TRBV30 to TRBJ2-7; 7 bases are a match to TRBD1. V shed 6 bases and J 7 bases; nucleotides not matched to a gene: 15. CDR1 GTSNPN and CDR2 SVGIG come from the germline V gene (reference sequence). The CDR3 extends over 14 amino acids. DNA for the CDR3: TGTGCCTGCAATCAACAGGGGACCTCTAGGGAGCAGTACTTC. It encodes CACNQQGTSREQYF. Variable domain in full (rest from reference TRBV30 and TRBJ2-7): SQTIHQWPATLVQPVGSPLSLECTVEGTSNPNLYWYRQAAGRGLQLLFYSVGIGQISSEVPQNLSASRPQDRQFILSSKKLLLSDSGFYLCACNQQGTSREQYFGPGTRLTVT.

This clonotype was recorded at least ten times. The CDR3: CASSEGTSGSGETQYF. CDR3 DNA: TGTGCCAGCAGCGAGGGTACTAGCGGGAGTGGGGAGACCCAGTACTTC. The rearrangement links TRBV9 to TRBJ2-5, with 11 bases lining up with TRBD2. The germline V gene encodes CDR1 SGDLS and CDR2 YYNGEE. This CDR3 is built from 16 residues. With 3 bases clipped from V and 5 bases from J, the junction kept 9 bases outside the gene matches.

This clonotype was recorded at least ten times. This rearrangement joins TRBV6-2 or TRBV6-3 to TRBJ1-5; D is possibly TRBD1 (5 bases). The CDR3 totals 18 residues. CDR1 and CDR2 (germline): MNHEY, SVGEGT. V lost 2 bases and J lost 2, with 19 bases in between. Written as DNA, the CDR3 is TGTGCCAGCAGTTACGTTACGTCCAGGGACGGAGGCAATCAGCCCCAGCATTTT. Its protein product is CASSYVTSRDGGNQPQHF.

This clonotype was recorded many times. The chain has TRBV6-1 and TRBJ2-2, with 8 bases identical to TRBD2. Germline V lookup: CDR1 MNHNS, CDR2 SASEGT. The V and J ends lost 4 bases and 5 bases, in that order; junction bases with no gene match: 3. This CDR3 has 14 residues. The CDR3 DNA is TGTGCCAGCAGTGGGCGACTAGCGACCGGGGAGCTGTTTTTT. Residues: CASSGRLATGELFF.

This clonotype was seen ten or more times. The V gene is TRBV29-1, the J gene TRBJ2-7; D possibly corresponds to TRBD1 (6 bases). The CDR3 spans 14 residues. Per germline, CDR1 SQVTM and CDR2 ANQGSEA. Trimming took 6 bases from V and 5 from J, leaving 20 bases between them. CDR3 protein: CSVTGPLKNHEQYF. DNA of the CDR3: TGCAGCGTGACAGGTCCCCTTAAAAACCACGAGCAGTACTTC.

This clonotype turned up a few times. The chain carries TRBV4-1 and TRBJ1-1; D remains ambiguous. The CDR3 has 17 residues. Germline loops: CDR1 MGHRA, CDR2 YSYEKL. The ends were cut back, 0 bases at V and 0 bases at J, with 14 bases in the middle. The CDR3: CASSQDPLLLMNTEAFF. CDR3 sequence (DNA): TGCGCCAGCAGCCAAGATCCGCTCCTCCTCATGAACACTGAAGCTTTCTTT.

V gene TRBV27 combines with J gene TRBJ2-2; 10 bases align to TRBD2. Per germline, CDR1 MNHEY and CDR2 SMNVEV (reference sequence). CDR3 size: 16 residues. The V segment lost 1 base and the J segment 2 bases; nucleotides outside the gene matches: 1. CDR3: CASSLWTSGNTGELFF. The CDR3 nucleotides are TGTGCCAGCAGTTTATGGACTAGCGGAAACACCGGGGAGCTGTTTTTT.

This clonotype appeared a few times. The chain uses TRBV12-3 or TRBV12-4 and TRBJ1-1, with D possibly TRBD1 on 6 matching bases. The CDR3 totals 13 residues. Trimming removed 6 bases from V and 11 bases from J, with 19 bases in between. This CDR3 is CASRPPTQGSAFF. DNA for the CDR3: TGTGCCAGCAGGCCACCGACCCAGGGGAGCGCTTTCTTT.

At least ten counts were recorded for this clonotype. The chain combines TRBV7-8 with TRBJ1-1; unclear D gene. Germline-derived CDR1 and CDR2 are SGHVS and FQNEAQ. This CDR3 has 17 residues. V was clipped by 2 bases and J by 2 bases, with 18 bases between them. The CDR3 DNA reads as TGTGCCAGCAGCTTACCAGAAAGCGACAAAACCAACACTGAAGCTTTCTTT. Translating it yields CASSLPESDKTNTEAFF.

This clonotype was recorded many times. This chain uses TRBV14 with TRBJ2-7; tentative D call: TRBD2 (5 bases). Germline V gives CDR1 SGHDN, CDR2 FVKESK. Trimming took 3 bases from V and 2 from J, leaving 14 bases between them. This CDR3 has 15 residues. Here the CDR3 reads CASSHRTGITYEQYF. In nucleotides, the CDR3 is TGTGCCAGCAGCCATAGGACGGGGATCACCTACGAGCAGTACTTC.

The chain joins TRBV24-1 to TRBJ2-2, with unresolved D. Germline lookup yields CDR1 KGHDR and CDR2 SFDVKD. The CDR3 covers 13 residues. The ends were cut back, 1 base at V and 7 bases at J, with 6 bases in the middle. In DNA, the CDR3 is TGTGCCACCAGTGATTTCCGAGTCGGGGAGCTGTTTTTT. It yields the protein CATSDFRVGELFF.

The V call is TRBV27, the J call TRBJ1-1, with D possibly TRBD1 on 6 matching bases. Per the germline V gene, CDR1 is MNHEY and CDR2 is SMNVEV (reference sequence). The V gene lost 3 bases and the J gene lost 2 bases, with 13 bases spanning the gap. The CDR3 has 15 amino acids. In DNA form, the CDR3 reads TGTGCCAGCAGTTTTATAGGGGGTGGAAACACTGAAGCTTTCTTT. It is translated as CASSFIGGGNTEAFF.

Only a few counts were recorded for this clonotype. V gene TRBV6-1 combines with J gene TRBJ2-7; TRBD1 matches at 8 bases. CDR1 and CDR2 from the germline V gene are MNHNS and SASEGT. The CDR3 totals 14 residues. With V trimmed by 7 bases and J by 3 bases, 8 bases remained unmatched. CDR3 residues: CASIPGQGGYEQYF. CDR3 sequence (DNA): TGTGCCAGCATCCCCGGACAGGGAGGCTACGAGCAGTACTTC.

This clonotype was recorded at least ten times. The CDR3 coding sequence is TGTGCCAGCAGGGCCACCGGGACAGGGAGCACCGGGGAGCTGTTTTTT. Protein sequence: CASRATGTGSTGELFF. The gene calls are TRBV12-3 or TRBV12-4 and TRBJ2-2, with TRBD1 identical over 9 bases. The CDR3 sequence is 16 residues long. V shed 6 bases and J 4 bases; nucleotides not matched to a gene: 9.

The rearrangement links TRBV12-3 or TRBV12-4 to TRBJ2-5; TRBD1 or TRBD2 may be the D gene (5 bases each). V was shortened by 1 base and J by 6 bases, with 12 bases between the two germline ends. The CDR3 is made up of 14 amino acids. CDR3 protein: CASSLVGDLQTQYF. CDR3 nucleotides: TGTGCCAGCAGTTTAGTGGGGGATCTACAGACCCAGTACTTC.

This clonotype was observed at least ten times. V is TRBV6-1 and J is TRBJ2-5; 13 nucleotides line up with TRBD2. CDR1 and CDR2 (germline): MNHNS, SASEGT. The CDR3 contains 17 residues. V shed 7 bases and J 3 bases; nucleotides not matched to a gene: 11. In DNA, the CDR3 is TGTGCCAGCACCGGACTAGCGGGAGTGAGGGCAGAAGAGACCCAGTACTTC. Protein product: CASTGLAGVRAEETQYF.

At least ten counts were recorded for this clonotype. The chain uses TRBV6-5 and TRBJ2-2, with TRBD2 matching 9 bases. This CDR3 region has 14 residues. V trimming: 4 bases; J trimming: 6 bases; junction bases outside the gene matches: 3. CDR1 is MNHEY and CDR2 is SVGAGI in the germline V gene. In nucleotides, the CDR3 is TGTGCCAGCAGTTCGATAGCGGGGGCCGGGGAGCTGTTTTTT. This translates into CASSSIAGAGELFF.

The chain carries TRBV30 and TRBJ2-7, with 10 nucleotides matching TRBD2. V dropped 8 bases and J dropped 7; count of bases not matched to a gene: 11. The CDR3 has 13 amino acids. Germline assignment: CDR1 GTSNPN and CDR2 SVGIG (reference sequence). The CDR3 nucleotides read TGTGCCCTGGCCGGGCTAGCGGGAGTTGAGCAGTACTTC. This sequence encodes CALAGLAGVEQYF.

The V call is TRBV18, the J call TRBJ2-5; D is uncertain. V gave up 2 bases and J gave up 3 bases, with 10 bases separating them. CDR3 length: 14 residues. CDR1 is KGHSH and CDR2 is LQKENI in the germline V gene. This chain's CDR3 is CASSPSTEEETQYF. CDR3 sequence (DNA): TGTGCCAGCTCACCATCCACGGAAGAAGAGACCCAGTACTTC.